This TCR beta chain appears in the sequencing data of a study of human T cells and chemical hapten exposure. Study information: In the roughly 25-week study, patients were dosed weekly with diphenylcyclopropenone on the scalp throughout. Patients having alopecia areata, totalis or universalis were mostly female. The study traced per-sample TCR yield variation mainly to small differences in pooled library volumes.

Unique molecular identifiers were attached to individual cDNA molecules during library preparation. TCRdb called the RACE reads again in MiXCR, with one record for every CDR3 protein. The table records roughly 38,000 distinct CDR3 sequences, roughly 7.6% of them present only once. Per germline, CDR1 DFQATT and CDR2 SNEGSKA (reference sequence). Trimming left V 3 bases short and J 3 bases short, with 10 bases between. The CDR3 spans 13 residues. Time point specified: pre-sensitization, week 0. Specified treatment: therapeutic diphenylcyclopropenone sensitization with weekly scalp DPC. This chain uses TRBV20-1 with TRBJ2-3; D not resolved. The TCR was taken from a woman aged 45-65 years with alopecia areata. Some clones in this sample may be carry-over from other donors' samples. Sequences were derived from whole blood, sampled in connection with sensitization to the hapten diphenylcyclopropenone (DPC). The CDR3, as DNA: TGCAGTGCTAGGGCGTCGTGGACAGATACGCAGTATTTT. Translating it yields CSARASWTDTQYF.